This TCR beta chain comes out of a study of T cell changes during pregnancy in multiple sclerosis. Trimming left V 5 bases short and J 4 bases short, with 14 bases between. The CDR3 sequence is 13 residues long. Germline assignment: CDR1 GTSNPN and CDR2 SVGIG (reference sequence). The assay was immunoSEQ multiplex PCR, and TCRdb's table has in-frame clones only and misses some. The sample shows 70,000 to 95,000 clones, about 94% of them seen only once. V and J are TRBV30 and TRBJ1-2; the D gene is possibly TRBD1 (6 bases). The TCR originated in a female donor with multiple sclerosis, enrolled in a pregnancy study. The input for sequencing was peripheral blood, taken in the third trimester of pregnancy. CDR3 DNA: TGTGCCTGGGTTCGGGACAAGCCCTATGGCTACACCTTC. This codes for CAWVRDKPYGYTF.